This T cell receptor (delta chain) was documented in a study of gamma-delta chains in newborns, infants, children. Study at large: Microbial exposure reportedly drives polyclonal innate γδ T cell expansion after birth.

The trim removed 2 bases at V and 3 bases at J, leaving 10 bases unmatched. The CDR3 runs 18 residues. Germline values: CDR1 TSWWSYY, CDR2 QGS. This clone turned up a few times. TCRdb reprocessed the reads through CATT. The table has approximately 11,000 delta-chain clones, more than 7.5% seen once. The sequenced sample consisted of blood. This TCR came from a child who was a newborn, infant or young child, either healthy, febrile or measles-vaccinated (not recorded which). The chain has TRDV1 and TRDJ1, with 12 nucleotides matching TRDD3. DNA for the CDR3: TGTGCTCTTGGGGAATCGACCCGAACTGGGGGATACCCCGATAAACTCATCTTT. Translating gives CALGESTRTGGYPDKLIF.